This TCR beta chain was sequenced in a study of sequential checkpoint blockade in melanoma (dated by TCRdb to the late 2010s). The study in broad terms: Patients were randomized 1:1 to first-line nivolumab followed by ipilimumab (arm A) or ipilimumab followed by nivolumab (arm B). Both trial sequences were followed by maintenance nivolumab.

Results the study describes overall, beyond this receptor: Validation of the response-prediction model combining TCR metrics and mutation burden is needed in larger, independent patient cohorts.

For CDR1 and CDR2, the germline V gene (reference sequence) lists SGHKS and YYEKEE. Including cysteine and phenylalanine, the CDR3 has 15 amino acids. CDR3 DNA is the only sequence kept; it has 45 bases, read in frame from the first base. Trimming accounts for 4 bases at V and 2 bases at J, while the number of junction bases matched to no gene is 8. TCRbeta CDR3 regions were immunosequenced from genomic DNA with the immunoSEQ Assay. Prior to high-throughput sequencing, genomic DNA was amplified by bias-controlled multiplex PCR. In the source study's methods: To quantify the absolute abundance of each unique TCRbeta CDR3 region, the sequences were collapsed and filtered. Clonality, defined as 1 minus Pielou's evenness, was calculated using only productive rearrangements. A previously published method was used to identify clones with significantly greater frequencies in on-treatment samples than in baseline samples. Not all clones reach the TCRdb copy of this immuneACCESS table, which keeps in-frame sequences only. Checked studies attribute under half of the gap to unresolved V genes and leave the rest unexplained. V, J and clone size were drawn from that table, and D and trimming were deduced from the DNA. In all, the sample holds roughly 12,000 clones, and roughly two thirds of those were seen once. Of the sample, 23% is held by the ten largest clones.

Worth noting for this clone: Its antigen is currently not known. No base-level quality is on record; no much larger clone is a single base apart.

The intended sense of this specimen's treatment or condition label: randomized to nivolumab then ipilimumab (arm A) or the reverse (arm B). Prior DNA-damaging chemotherapy had not been received by any trial patient. On a FACS Aria II flow cytometer, live CD3+CD8+ cells that were negative for CD19 and CD56 were sorted from thawed PBMCs. Samples were obtained from patients with melanoma enrolled in CheckMate 064, a randomized, open-label phase II trial of sequential checkpoint blockade. Peripheral blood mononuclear cells were obtained through leukapheresis, purified using Ficoll-Paque, and frozen in human serum containing roughly 9.8% DMSO. Immediately after sorting, the purity of the sorted blood CD3+CD8+ cells was confirmed to be >98%, and DNA was then extracted.

Source: CD8+ T cells sorted from blood (inferred from file names), taken from a patient given nivolumab and ipilimumab in sequence. The V and J genes are TRBV5-5 and TRBJ2-7, with 8 bases in between that match TRBD1. The TCR originated in a human donor with melanoma. This receptor carries the CDR3 CASSPRQGSTYEQYF. Read as DNA, the sequence is TGTGCCAGCAGCCCCAGACAGGGGTCTACCTACGAGCAGTACTTC.